This is a list of T cell receptor beta chains from one sample in a study of OX40 agonist ivuxolimab in advanced cancers. Only in-frame clones appear in the TCRdb table, and some are missing; sequencing was by immunoSEQ multiplex PCR. The sample yields tens of thousands of clones, roughly 90% seen once. The sample here was CD4+ or CD8+ T cells sorted from blood, taken in a trial of the OX40 agonist ivuxolimab. These receptors originate from an adult with an advanced solid tumor such as melanoma, head and neck, liver or kidney cancer. The CDR3 runs from the conserved cysteine through the conserved F or W. The order of the fields is D gene, V gene, CDR3 length, J gene, clone size, CDR3 DNA, CDR3 protein. The D gene is left open where the match is weak. Size is stated for part of the rows, as once, few or many counts, or as a class when the clone is expanded.

D: TRBD1
V: TRBV30
length: 14
J: TRBJ2-1
size: NA
DNA: TGTGCCTGGACCGGGACAGGGGGCTCGGTTGAGCAGTTCTTC
CDR3: CAWTGTGGSVEQFF

D: NA
V: TRBV10-3
length: 12
J: TRBJ2-7
size: NA
DNA: TGTGCCGTCGGGGGTGAGACCTACGAGCAGTACTTC
CDR3: CAVGGETYEQYF

D: TRBD2
V: TRBV27
length: 16
J: TRBJ2-7
size: NA
DNA: TGTGCCAGCAGTTTTTTTGGGACTAGTATCCTCTACGAGCAGTACTTC
CDR3: CASSFFGTSILYEQYF

D: TRBD1
V: TRBV9
length: 16
J: TRBJ2-3
size: NA
DNA: TGTGCCAGCAGCGTGACCGGGACAGGGGGAACAGATACGCAGTATTTT
CDR3: CASSVTGTGGTDTQYF

D: NA
V: TRBV28
length: 15
J: TRBJ1-2
size: NA
DNA: TGTGCCAGCAGTTTAGGCCCCGAAGCTAACTATGGCTACACCTTC
CDR3: CASSLGPEANYGYTF

D: TRBD1
V: TRBV2
length: 14
J: TRBJ2-3
size: NA
DNA: TGTGCCAGCCCCGGGCAGGGGGCGGGTGATACGCAGTATTTT
CDR3: CASPGQGAGDTQYF

D: TRBD2
V: TRBV4-3
length: 16
J: TRBJ2-1
size: NA
DNA: TGCGCCAGCAGCCAAGGTCCAGCGGGAGCTTTCAATGAGCAGTTCTTC
CDR3: CASSQGPAGAFNEQFF

D: TRBD2
V: TRBV2
length: 15
J: TRBJ2-7
size: NA
DNA: TGTGCCAGCAGTGAAGTAGCGGGCCGTTCCTACGAGCAGTACTTC
CDR3: CASSEVAGRSYEQYF

D: NA
V: TRBV11-3
length: 14
J: TRBJ2-1
size: NA
DNA: TGTGCCAGCAGCTTAGCAAGCGGCTACAATGAGCAGTTCTTC
CDR3: CASSLASGYNEQFF

D: NA
V: TRBV28
length: 15
J: TRBJ1-4
size: NA
DNA: TGTGCCAGCACCCTGAATAGGCAGTTAGGGGAAAAACTGTTTTTT
CDR3: CASTLNRQLGEKLFF

D: TRBD1
V: TRBV5-1
length: 14
J: TRBJ2-5
size: NA
DNA: TGCGCCAGCAGAGGACAGGGGGCCCGGGAGACCCAGTACTTC
CDR3: CASRGQGARETQYF

D: NA
V: TRBV7-8
length: 16
J: TRBJ1-5
size: NA
DNA: TGTGCCAGCAGCTTAGTAGGGATTCATAGCAATCAGCCCCAGCATTTT
CDR3: CASSLVGIHSNQPQHF

D: NA
V: TRBV7-9
length: 11
J: TRBJ2-7
size: NA
DNA: TGTGCCAGCAGCTTGCAGCGGGAGCAGTACTTC
CDR3: CASSLQREQYF

D: TRBD1
V: TRBV27
length: 14
J: TRBJ2-7
size: NA
DNA: TGTGCCAGCAGTCCGGGACAGGCACTCTACGAGCAGTACTTC
CDR3: CASSPGQALYEQYF

D: NA
V: TRBV27
length: 11
J: TRBJ2-1
size: NA
DNA: TGTGCCAGCAGTGGTAGGAATGAGCAGTTCTTC
CDR3: CASSGRNEQFF

D: NA
V: TRBV5-1
length: 11
J: TRBJ2-5
size: NA
DNA: TGCGCCAGCAGGGCGGAAGAGACCCAGTACTTC
CDR3: CASRAEETQYF

D: NA
V: TRBV5-6
length: 13
J: TRBJ1-1
size: NA
DNA: TGTGCCAGCCTCCCGTGGGGGGTTACCGAAGCTTTCTTT
CDR3: CASLPWGVTEAFF

D: NA
V: TRBV5-6
length: 14
J: TRBJ2-7
size: NA
DNA: TGTGCCAGCAGATTTGGAATAGGGGTGAACGAGCAGTACTTC
CDR3: CASRFGIGVNEQYF

D: NA
V: TRBV9
length: 14
J: TRBJ2-1
size: NA
DNA: TGTGCCAGCAGCGTAGAGGGCAACTACAATGAGCAGTTCTTC
CDR3: CASSVEGNYNEQFF

D: NA
V: TRBV4-3
length: 13
J: TRBJ2-7
size: once
DNA: TGCGCCAGCAGCCAAGGAGAGCTTGACGAGCAGTACTTC
CDR3: CASSQGELDEQYF

D: TRBD1
V: TRBV5-1
length: 15
J: TRBJ1-4
size: NA
DNA: TGCGCCAGCAGCTTGGCGGGCAGGGGGACGGAAAAACTGTTTTTT
CDR3: CASSLAGRGTEKLFF

D: NA
V: TRBV7-9
length: 14
J: TRBJ2-2
size: NA
DNA: TGTGCCAGCAACTTCGACAGGAACACCGGGGAGCTGTTTTTT
CDR3: CASNFDRNTGELFF

D: TRBD1
V: TRBV5-6
length: 15
J: TRBJ2-5
size: NA
DNA: TGTGCCAGCAGCAAGACAGGGGGCCCGGTGGAGACCCAGTACTTC
CDR3: CASSKTGGPVETQYF

D: NA
V: TRBV4-1
length: 12
J: TRBJ2-1
size: NA
DNA: TGCGCCAGCAGCCAAGATAAGCGACGGCGGGTCTTC
CDR3: CASSQDKRRRVF

D: TRBD2
V: TRBV2
length: 16
J: TRBJ2-1
size: NA
DNA: TGTGCCAGCAGTGAAGGCCCTAGCGGGAGGAGCAATGAGCAGTTCTTC
CDR3: CASSEGPSGRSNEQFF

D: NA
V: TRBV2
length: 11
J: TRBJ1-2
size: NA
DNA: TGTGCCAATCAACGAGAGAATGGCTACACCTTC
CDR3: CANQRENGYTF

D: NA
V: TRBV9
length: 14
J: TRBJ2-5
size: NA
DNA: TGTGCCAGCAGCGGAGGGGGGGAGCAAGAGACCCAGTACTTC
CDR3: CASSGGGEQETQYF

D: TRBD1
V: TRBV10-3
length: 15
J: TRBJ2-7
size: NA
DNA: TGTGCCATCAGCGCCGGGACAGGCATCACAAACGAGCAGTACTTC
CDR3: CAISAGTGITNEQYF

D: NA
V: TRBV5-6
length: 15
J: TRBJ2-1
size: NA
DNA: TGTGCCAGCAGCTTTCCATCCGGGAATGGCAATGAGCAGTTCTTC
CDR3: CASSFPSGNGNEQFF

D: TRBD1
V: TRBV7-3
length: 13
J: TRBJ2-1
size: NA
DNA: TGTGCCAGCAGCTCGGACAGGGGCAATGAGCAGTTCTTC
CDR3: CASSSDRGNEQFF

D: NA
V: TRBV7-9
length: 13
J: TRBJ2-3
size: few
DNA: TGTGCCAGCAGCCCCCAGACCACAGATACGCAGTATTTT
CDR3: CASSPQTTDTQYF

D: NA
V: TRBV27
length: 14
J: TRBJ1-1
size: NA
DNA: TGTGCCAGCAGTTTACTACAGAAGAACACTGAAGCTTTCTTT
CDR3: CASSLLQKNTEAFF

D: NA
V: TRBV4-3
length: 16
J: TRBJ2-1
size: NA
DNA: TGCGCCAGCAGCCAAGATTGGCGGCGCTCCTACAATGAGCAGTTCTTC
CDR3: CASSQDWRRSYNEQFF

D: NA
V: TRBV5-1
length: 13
J: TRBJ2-7
size: few
DNA: TGCGCCAGCAGCTTGGACGAAACCTACGAGCAGTACTTC
CDR3: CASSLDETYEQYF

D: NA
V: TRBV28
length: 20
J: TRBJ2-1
size: NA
DNA: TGTGCCAGCAGTTTATGGGACATATACCCTTGGGGAACGACCTACAATGAGCAGTTCTTC
CDR3: CASSLWDIYPWGTTYNEQFF

D: NA
V: TRBV4-3
length: 15
J: TRBJ2-2
size: NA
DNA: TGCGCCAGCAGCCAAGGTGGCGGATCCACCGGGGAGCTGTTTTTT
CDR3: CASSQGGGSTGELFF

D: TRBD1
V: TRBV7-2
length: 13
J: TRBJ2-5
size: NA
DNA: TGTGCCAGCAGATGGACAGGGGAAGAGACCCAGTACTTC
CDR3: CASRWTGEETQYF

D: NA
V: TRBV27
length: 14
J: TRBJ1-5
size: NA
DNA: TGTGCCAGCAGTCCCCACAGGGCTGGTCAGCCCCAGCATTTT
CDR3: CASSPHRAGQPQHF

D: NA
V: TRBV5-1
length: 16
J: TRBJ2-7
size: NA
DNA: TGCGCCAGCAGCTTGGCCGGGTCCTCGGGCTCCTACGAGCAGTACTTC
CDR3: CASSLAGSSGSYEQYF

D: TRBD2
V: TRBV27
length: 15
J: TRBJ2-7
size: NA
DNA: TGTGCCAGTTCCGCTGGGACTAGCGGTGGAGGCGAGCAGTACTTC
CDR3: CASSAGTSGGGEQYF

D: NA
V: TRBV6-5
length: 13
J: TRBJ2-5
size: once
DNA: TGTGCCAGCAGTTACACAGATAAAGAGACCCAGTACTTC
CDR3: CASSYTDKETQYF